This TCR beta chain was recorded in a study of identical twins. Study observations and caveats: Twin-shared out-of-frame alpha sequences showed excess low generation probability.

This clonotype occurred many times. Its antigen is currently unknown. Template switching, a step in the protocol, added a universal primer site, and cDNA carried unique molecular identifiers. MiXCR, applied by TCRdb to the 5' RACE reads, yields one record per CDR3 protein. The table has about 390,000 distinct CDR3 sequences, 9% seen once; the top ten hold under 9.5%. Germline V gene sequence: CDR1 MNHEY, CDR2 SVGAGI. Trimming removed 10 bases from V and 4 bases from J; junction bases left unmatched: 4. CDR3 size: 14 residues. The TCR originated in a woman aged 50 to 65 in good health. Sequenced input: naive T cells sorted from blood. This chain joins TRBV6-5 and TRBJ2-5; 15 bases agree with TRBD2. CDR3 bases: TGTGCCACCCAGGGACTAGCGGGAGGAGAGACCCAGTACTTC. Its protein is CATQGLAGGETQYF.